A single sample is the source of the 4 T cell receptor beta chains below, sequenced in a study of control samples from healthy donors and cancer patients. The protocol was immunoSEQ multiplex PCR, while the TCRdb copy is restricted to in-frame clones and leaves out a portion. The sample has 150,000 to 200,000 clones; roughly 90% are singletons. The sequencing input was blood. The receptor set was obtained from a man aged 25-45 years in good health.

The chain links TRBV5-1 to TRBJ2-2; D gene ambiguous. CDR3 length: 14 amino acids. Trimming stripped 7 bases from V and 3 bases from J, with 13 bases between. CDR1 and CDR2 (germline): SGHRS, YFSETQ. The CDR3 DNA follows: TGCGCCAGCGGCATTCGGGCCGACACCGGGGAGCTGTTTTTT. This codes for CASGIRADTGELFF.

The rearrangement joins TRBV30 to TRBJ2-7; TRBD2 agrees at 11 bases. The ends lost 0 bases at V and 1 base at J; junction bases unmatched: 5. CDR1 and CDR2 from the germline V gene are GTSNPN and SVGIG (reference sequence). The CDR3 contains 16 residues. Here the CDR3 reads CAWSVSGTSGSYEQYF. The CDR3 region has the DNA TGTGCCTGGAGTGTATCTGGGACTAGCGGTTCCTACGAGCAGTACTTC.

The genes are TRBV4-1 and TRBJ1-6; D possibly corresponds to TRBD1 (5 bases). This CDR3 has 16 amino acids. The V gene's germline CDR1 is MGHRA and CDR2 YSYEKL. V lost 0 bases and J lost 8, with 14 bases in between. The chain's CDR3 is CASSQEGVRGYSPLHF. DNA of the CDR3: TGCGCCAGCAGCCAAGAGGGGGTACGGGGTTATTCACCCCTCCACTTT.

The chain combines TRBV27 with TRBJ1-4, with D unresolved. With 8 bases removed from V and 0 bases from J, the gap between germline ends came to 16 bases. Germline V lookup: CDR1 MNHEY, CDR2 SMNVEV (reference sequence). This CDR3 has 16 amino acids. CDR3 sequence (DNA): TGTGCCAGCGGAGTGCGATTACCCGCAACTAATGAAAAACTGTTTTTT. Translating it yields CASGVRLPATNEKLFF.